These 23 T cell receptor beta chains were sequenced from one sample in a study of blood T cell repertoires in COVID-19. The repertoire was sequenced with immunoSEQ multiplex PCR; TCRdb's copy has only in-frame clones and lacks some. The sample shows tens of thousands of clones, about four fifths of them seen only once. Sequencing used peripheral blood. The source of these receptors is a man aged 55 to 70 with acute or convalescent COVID-19.

The chain is built from TRBV23-1 and TRBJ1-1; perhaps TRBD1 as D (5 bases). TRBV23-1 is labeled an ORF, and its function is uncertain. There are 16 residues in the CDR3. Trimming removed 2 bases at V and 1 base at J, with 14 bases between. The CDR3 region has the DNA TGCGCCAGCAGTCAAACGGACAACGGACCGAACACTGAAGCTTTCTTT. Its protein is CASSQTDNGPNTEAFF.

The rearrangement links TRBV12-3 or TRBV12-4 to TRBJ1-3, with D hard to call. CDR3 length equals 12 residues. V shed 5 bases and J shed 10 bases, with 12 bases lying between them. CDR3 sequence reads: CASSPLIETIYF. DNA of the CDR3: TGTGCCAGCAGTCCCCTAATTGAGACCATATATTTT.

This chain uses TRBV27 with TRBJ1-1; 8 bases agree with TRBD1. The CDR3 has 15 residues. V shed 5 bases and J 7 bases; nucleotides not matched to a gene: 12. Germline CDR1 and CDR2: MNHEY and SMNVEV (reference sequence). DNA for the CDR3: TGTGCCAGCAGTCCCCTGACAGGGGAGATCGGTGAAGCTTTCTTT. Protein product: CASSPLTGEIGEAFF.

Details on this clone: One junction end disagrees with the germline gene, perhaps due to a read error. The chain links TRBV7-7 to TRBJ2-7, with 8 bases identical to TRBD2. The CDR3 extends over 14 amino acids. Germline V gene sequence: CDR1 SSHAT, CDR2 FNYEAQ (reference sequence). The CDR3 loop reads CASSLREGQDEQYF. The CDR3 bases are TGTGCTAGCAGCTTACGGGAGGGCCAAGACGAGCAGTACTTC.

The chain carries TRBV9 and TRBJ1-6; 9 nucleotides match TRBD1. Germline-derived CDR1 and CDR2 are SGDLS and YYNGEE. V gave up 3 bases and J gave up 0 bases; unmatched junction bases: 4. The CDR3 length is 17 residues. The CDR3 loop reads CASSGTGVSSYNSPLHF. CDR3 DNA: TGTGCCAGCAGCGGGACAGGGGTTAGCTCCTATAATTCACCCCTCCACTTT.

The V and J genes are TRBV6-6 and TRBJ1-5; D uncertain. The CDR3 length is 11 residues. The V gene lost 4 bases and the J gene lost 6 bases, with 4 bases spanning the gap. CDR1 is MNHNY, CDR2 SVGAGI, per germline (reference sequence). The CDR3 protein is CASSSSQPQHF. CDR3 sequence (DNA): TGTGCCAGCAGTTCCAGTCAGCCCCAGCATTTT.

Details on this clone: This sample also contains other DNA sequences that code for the same CDR3. The rearrangement joins TRBV28 to TRBJ1-4; TRBD1 matches at 11 bases. CDR1 and CDR2 (germline): MDHEN, SYDVKM. The trim removed 3 bases at V and 7 bases at J, leaving 1 base unmatched. The CDR3 totals 14 residues. CDR3 residues: CASSLDRGREKLFF. CDR3 nucleotides: TGTGCCAGCAGTTTGGACAGGGGGCGTGAAAAACTGTTTTTT.

The rearrangement joins TRBV19 to TRBJ1-1, with a tentative D call TRBD1 (5 bases). This CDR3 region has 12 residues. V dropped 3 bases and J dropped 6 bases, with 8 bases sitting between them. Germline CDR1 and CDR2: LNHDA and SQIVND (reference sequence). The CDR3 sequence is CASSMPTAEAFF. CDR3 coding DNA: TGTGCCAGTAGTATGCCGACAGCTGAAGCTTTCTTT.

As DNA, the CDR3 is TGTGCCAGCAGGGGGTTGGGGGCGGAGGTGCGTGGCTACACCTTC. This sequence encodes CASRGLGAEVRGYTF. The chain couples TRBV2 to TRBJ1-2; D is possibly TRBD1 (6 bases). V dropped 6 bases and J dropped 7 bases, with 21 bases sitting between them. CDR3 length: 15 residues. Germline-derived CDR1 and CDR2 are SNHLY and FYNNEI.

V is TRBV5-1 and J is TRBJ2-7; no definite D call. Germline V gene data show CDR1 as SGHRS and CDR2 as YFSETQ. V lost 5 bases, J lost 2 bases, and 11 bases lay in between. This CDR3 is 13 amino acids long. DNA for the CDR3: TGCGCCAGCAGGACTGAAAACCCCTACGAGCAGTACTTC. Residues: CASRTENPYEQYF. Full variable domain (rest looked up from reference TRBV5-1 and TRBJ2-7): KAGVTQTPRYLIKTRGQQVTLSCSPISGHRSVSWYQQTPGQGLQFLFEYFSETQRNKGNFPGRFSGRQFSNSRSEMNVSTLELGDSALYLCASRTENPYEQYFGPGTRLTVT.

The V call is TRBV29-1, the J call TRBJ2-3; no reliable D call. The germline V and J ends were trimmed by 6 bases and 6 bases, with 13 bases remaining between them. The germline CDR1 and CDR2 sequences are SQVTM and ANQGSEA. This CDR3 has 12 amino acids. CDR3: CSVSTTGDTQYF. CDR3 in DNA: TGCAGCGTCTCAACGACTGGGGATACGCAGTATTTT.

The J gene is TRBJ2-5, the V gene TRBV2; 8 bases are shared with TRBD2. The junction had 10 bases not matched to a gene; V was cut back by 6 bases and J by 7 bases. The CDR3 spans 14 residues. The V gene's germline CDR1 is SNHLY and CDR2 FYNNEI. CDR3 sequence: CASRVGTSVRTQYF. CDR3 DNA sequence: TGTGCCAGCAGGGTCGGGACTAGTGTCCGGACCCAGTACTTC.

CDR3: CASSRPTEAFF. The CDR3, as DNA: TGTGCCAGCAGCCGTCCCACTGAAGCTTTCTTT. V is TRBV6-5 and J is TRBJ1-1; D not certain. CDR3 length: 11 amino acids. The germline CDR1 and CDR2 sequences are MNHEY and SVGAGI. V lost 6 bases and J 4 bases, leaving 6 bases between the germline ends.

The rearrangement joins TRBV6-1 to TRBJ2-3; 12 bases align to TRBD2. The trim removed 3 bases at V and 5 bases at J, leaving 6 bases unmatched. This CDR3 has 16 amino acids. CDR1 and CDR2 (germline): MNHNS, SASEGT. The chain's CDR3 is CASSEASGGAGDTQYF. The DNA of the CDR3 is TGTGCCAGCAGTGAGGCTAGCGGGGGGGCTGGAGATACGCAGTATTTT.

The CDR3 reads CASSITRGGRKRQDEQFF. The CDR3 region has the DNA TGTGCCAGTAGTATCACAAGAGGCGGGAGAAAGAGGCAAGATGAGCAGTTCTTC. The chain combines TRBV19 with TRBJ2-1, with 7 positions matching TRBD2. The junction had 19 bases not matched to a gene; V was cut back by 3 bases and J by 8 bases. The CDR3 contains 18 residues. In germline, CDR1 is LNHDA, CDR2 SQIVND (reference sequence).

V is TRBV23-1 and J is TRBJ2-4, with TRBD2 matching over 7 bases. TRBV23-1 is marked as an open reading frame, function uncertain. Trimming cost V 4 bases and J 9 bases; bases outside gene matches: 9. The CDR3 consists of 14 residues. CDR3 region: CASSRETSETIQYF. The DNA for the CDR3 is TGCGCCAGCAGTCGGGAAACTAGCGAGACCATTCAGTACTTC.

This rearrangement joins TRBV4-1 to TRBJ2-3; 11 bases fit TRBD2. Trimming at V came to 4 bases and at J to 4 bases, leaving 4 bases not matched to a gene. This CDR3 has 15 amino acids. CDR1 and CDR2 (germline): MGHRA, YSYEKL. CDR3 residues: CASSRSTSGADTQYF. The CDR3 DNA sequence: TGCGCCAGCAGCCGTTCGACTAGCGGGGCAGATACGCAGTATTTT.

Here the CDR3 reads CATRSLAITDTQYF. CDR3 DNA: TGTGCCACGCGGTCGCTAGCGATTACAGATACGCAGTATTTT. The chain couples TRBV10-3 to TRBJ2-3; weak D call: TRBD2 (6 bases). Per the germline V gene, CDR1 is ENHRY and CDR2 is SYGVKD. Trimming took off 10 bases at V and 3 bases at J, with 17 bases between the two ends. The CDR3 contains 14 residues.

This chain connects TRBV2 to TRBJ2-7; TRBD2 agrees at 9 bases. CDR3 length: 14 amino acids. V lost 6 bases and J lost 7; bases outside the gene matches: 10. The germline gives CDR1 SNHLY, CDR2 FYNNEI. The CDR3 nucleotides read TGTGCCAGCAGGGGACTAGCCGGGTCCTTGGAGCAGTACTTC. This encodes CASRGLAGSLEQYF.

This rearrangement joins TRBV9 to TRBJ2-5; TRBD2 matches at 14 bases. The CDR3 runs to 17 residues. Germline trimming cut 3 bases from V and 2 bases from J; bases unmatched to any gene: 6. CDR1 SGDLS and CDR2 YYNGEE come from the germline V gene. As DNA, the CDR3 is TGTGCCAGCAGCGGACTAGCGGGGGGGATCCTACAAGAGACCCAGTACTTC. Protein: CASSGLAGGILQETQYF.

The chain carries TRBV19 and TRBJ1-2, with 7 bases lining up with TRBD1. V shed 2 bases, J shed 4 bases, and the junction held 7 bases outside the gene matches. The CDR3 sequence is 15 residues long. CDR1 and CDR2 (germline): LNHDA, SQIVND (reference sequence). CDR3 DNA: TGTGCCAGTAGTATACCCCGGGGACAGCCCTATGGCTACACCTTC. Translating gives CASSIPRGQPYGYTF.

The chain has TRBV12-3 or TRBV12-4 and TRBJ2-1, with TRBD1 as a possible D gene (5 bases). The CDR3 consists of 12 residues. The V gene lost 6 bases and the J gene lost 9 bases, with 12 bases spanning the gap. The CDR3 region has the DNA TGTGCCAGCAGCCCCAGGGTAGGTGAGCAGTTCTTC. It is translated as CASSPRVGEQFF.

The chain employs TRBV29-1 and TRBJ2-7; D is unclear. From germline, CDR1 is SQVTM and CDR2 ANQGSEA. With 5 bases removed from V and 6 bases from J, the gap between germline ends came to 17 bases. This CDR3 has 13 residues. In DNA, the CDR3 is TGCAGCGTTTCCCCGAAACGAGCCTCCGAGCAGTACTTC. As protein: CSVSPKRASEQYF.